This TCR beta chain appears in the sequencing data of a study of cytomegalovirus exposure and HLA in healthy donors. In regard to this clone: The target antigen is unknown.

The CDR3 is 16 amino acids. CDR1 LGHNA and CDR2 YNFKEQ come from the germline V gene. V dropped 3 bases and J dropped 0; count of bases not matched to a gene: 4. In the PCR, 60 Vbeta and 13 Jbeta primers were used. Here immunoSEQ multiplex PCR was the method, and the copy in TCRdb shows in-frame clones only, minus some. The sample holds 160,000 or so clones, 82% seen once. The study, taken as a whole, reports: It was reportedly the case that the classifier diagnosed cytomegalovirus status with high specificity and sensitivity. 87-base-pair reads could not separate some V segments, including TRBV6-2 and TRBV6-3. There were reportedly fewer N-insertions in an Asian-associated ancestry cluster than the approximately 670-donor mean, in a later analysis. The listing of roughly 160 TCR beta chains classed them as cytomegalovirus-associated.

The V call is TRBV4-2, the J call TRBJ2-3; 9 nucleotides match TRBD2. The sequence was obtained from a man in his fifties in good health and CMV-seropositive. Sample: PBMCs. For the CDR3, the DNA is TGTGCCAGCAGCCATATTCTAGCGGGGAGCACAGATACGCAGTATTTT. It is translated as CASSHILAGSTDTQYF.